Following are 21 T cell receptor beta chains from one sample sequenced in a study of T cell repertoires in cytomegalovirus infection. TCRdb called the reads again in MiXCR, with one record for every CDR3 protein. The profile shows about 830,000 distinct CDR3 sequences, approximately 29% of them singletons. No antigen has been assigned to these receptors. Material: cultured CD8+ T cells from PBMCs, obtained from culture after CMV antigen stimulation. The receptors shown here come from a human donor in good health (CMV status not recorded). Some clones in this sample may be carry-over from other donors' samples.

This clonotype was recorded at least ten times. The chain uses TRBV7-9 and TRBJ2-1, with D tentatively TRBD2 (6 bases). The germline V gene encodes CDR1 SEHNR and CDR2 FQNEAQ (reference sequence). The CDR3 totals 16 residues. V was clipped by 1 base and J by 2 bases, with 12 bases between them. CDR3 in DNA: TGTGCCAGCAGCTTAGTCGCGGGGACGACCTACAATGAGCAGTTCTTC. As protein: CASSLVAGTTYNEQFF.

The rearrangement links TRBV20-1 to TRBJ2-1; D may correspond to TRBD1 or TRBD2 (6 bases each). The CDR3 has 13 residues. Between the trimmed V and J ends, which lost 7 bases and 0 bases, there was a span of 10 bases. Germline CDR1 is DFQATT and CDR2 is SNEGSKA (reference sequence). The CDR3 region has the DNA TGCAGTGGCGGAGGGGGCTCCTACAATGAGCAGTTCTTC. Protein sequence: CSGGGGSYNEQFF.

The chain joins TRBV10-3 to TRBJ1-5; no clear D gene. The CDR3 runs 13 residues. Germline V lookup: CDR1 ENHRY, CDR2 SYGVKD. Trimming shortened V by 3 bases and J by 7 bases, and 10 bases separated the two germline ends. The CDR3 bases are TGTGCCATCAGTGATAAGGTTTTCCAGCCCCAGCATTTT. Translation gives CAISDKVFQPQHF.

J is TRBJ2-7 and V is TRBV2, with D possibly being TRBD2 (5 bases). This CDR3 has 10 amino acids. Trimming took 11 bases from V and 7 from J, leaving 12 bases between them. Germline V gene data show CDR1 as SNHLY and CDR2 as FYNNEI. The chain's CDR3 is CAFGGGEQYV. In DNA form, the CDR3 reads TGTGCCTTTGGCGGCGGGGAGCAGTACGTC.

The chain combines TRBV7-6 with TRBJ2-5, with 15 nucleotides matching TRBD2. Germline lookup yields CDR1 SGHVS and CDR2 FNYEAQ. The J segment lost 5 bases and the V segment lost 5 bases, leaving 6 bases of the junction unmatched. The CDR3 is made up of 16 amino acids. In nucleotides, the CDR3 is TGTGCCAGCAGCCCGGGACTAGCGGGGGGTGTGGAGACCCAGTACTTC. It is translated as CASSPGLAGGVETQYF.

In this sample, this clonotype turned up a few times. Here the CDR3 reads CASSRTHNRALYNEQFF. The CDR3 DNA follows: TGTGCCAGCAGCCGCACCCACAACAGGGCGCTATACAATGAGCAGTTCTTC. The rearrangement uses TRBV11-2 and TRBJ2-1; a possible D gene is TRBD1 (6 bases). V lost 5 bases, J lost 4 bases, and 21 bases lay in between. CDR3 length: 17 residues. Germline CDR1 is SGHAT and CDR2 is FQNNGV.

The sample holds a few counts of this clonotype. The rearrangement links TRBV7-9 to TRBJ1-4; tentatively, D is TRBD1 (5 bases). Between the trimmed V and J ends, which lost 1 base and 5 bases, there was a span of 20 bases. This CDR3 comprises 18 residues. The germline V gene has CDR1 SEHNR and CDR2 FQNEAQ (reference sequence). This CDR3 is CASSLVHTLIGANEKLFF. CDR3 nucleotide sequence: TGTGCCAGCAGCTTAGTTCACACGTTGATCGGGGCGAATGAAAAACTGTTTTTT.

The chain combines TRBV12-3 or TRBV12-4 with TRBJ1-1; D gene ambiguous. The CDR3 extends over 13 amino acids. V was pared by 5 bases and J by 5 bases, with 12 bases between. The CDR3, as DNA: TGTGCCAGCAGTCCAAATCCGGGGACTGAAGCTTTCTTT. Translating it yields CASSPNPGTEAFF.

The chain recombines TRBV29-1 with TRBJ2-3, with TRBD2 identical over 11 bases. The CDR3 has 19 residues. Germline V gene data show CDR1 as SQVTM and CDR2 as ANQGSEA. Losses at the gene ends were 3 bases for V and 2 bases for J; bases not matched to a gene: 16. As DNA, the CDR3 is TGCAGCGTTGACGAGAGTAGCGGGGGGGTCGATCACCCCACAGATACGCAGTATTTT. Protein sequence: CSVDESSGGVDHPTDTQYF.

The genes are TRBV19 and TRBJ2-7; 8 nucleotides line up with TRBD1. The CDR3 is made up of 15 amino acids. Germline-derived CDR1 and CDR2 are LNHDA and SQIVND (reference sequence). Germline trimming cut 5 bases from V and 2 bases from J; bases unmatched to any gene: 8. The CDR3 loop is CASSFRQGPTYEQYV. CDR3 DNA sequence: TGTGCCAGTAGTTTTCGACAGGGGCCCACCTACGAGCAGTACGTC.

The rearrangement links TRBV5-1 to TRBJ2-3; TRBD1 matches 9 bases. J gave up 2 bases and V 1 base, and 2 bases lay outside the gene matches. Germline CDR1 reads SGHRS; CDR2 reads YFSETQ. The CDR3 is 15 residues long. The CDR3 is CASSLTGGVTDTQYF. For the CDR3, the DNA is TGCGCCAGCAGCTTGACAGGGGGCGTCACAGATACGCAGTATTTT.

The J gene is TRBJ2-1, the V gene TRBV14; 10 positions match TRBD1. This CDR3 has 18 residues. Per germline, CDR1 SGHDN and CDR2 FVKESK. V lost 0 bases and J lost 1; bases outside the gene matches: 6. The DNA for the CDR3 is TGTGCCAGCAGCCAAGAAGTAGGGACAGGGGTGTCCTACAATGAGCAGTTCTTC. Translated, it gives CASSQEVGTGVSYNEQFF. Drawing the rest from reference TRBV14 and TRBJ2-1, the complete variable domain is EAGVTQFPSHSVIEKGQTVTLRCDPISGHDNLYWYRRVMGKEIKFLLHFVKESKQDESGMPNNRFLAERTGGTYSTLKVQPAELEDSGVYFCASSQEVGTGVSYNEQFFGPGTRLTVL.

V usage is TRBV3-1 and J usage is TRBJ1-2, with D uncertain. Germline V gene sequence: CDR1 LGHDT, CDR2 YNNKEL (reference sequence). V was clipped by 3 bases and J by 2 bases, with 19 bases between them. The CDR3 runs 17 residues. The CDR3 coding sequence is TGTGCCAGCAGCCAGCTACATGGAAACAGAAAAAACTATGGCTACACCTTC. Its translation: CASSQLHGNRKNYGYTF.

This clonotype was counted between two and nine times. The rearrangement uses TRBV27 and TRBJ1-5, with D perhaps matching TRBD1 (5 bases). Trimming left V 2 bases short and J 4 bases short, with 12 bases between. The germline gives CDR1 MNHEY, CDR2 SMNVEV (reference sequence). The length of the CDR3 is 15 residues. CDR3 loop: CASSLRRAGNQPQHF. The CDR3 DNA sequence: TGTGCCAGCAGTTTACGTAGGGCAGGGAATCAGCCCCAGCATTTT.

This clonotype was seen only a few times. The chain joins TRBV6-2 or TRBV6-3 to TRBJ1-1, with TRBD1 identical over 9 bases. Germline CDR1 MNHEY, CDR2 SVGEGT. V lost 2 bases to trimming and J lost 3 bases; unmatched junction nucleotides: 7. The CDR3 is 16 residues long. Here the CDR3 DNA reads TGTGCCAGCAGTTACACCACACAGGGGGCGGACACTGAAGCTTTCTTT. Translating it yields CASSYTTQGADTEAFF.

The CDR3 DNA reads TGTGCCAGCAGCCAGGGACAGGGGGGACGCGAGCAGTACTTC. This sequence encodes CASSQGQGGREQYF. The rearrangement joins TRBV5-4 to TRBJ2-7, with 11 bases identical to TRBD1. Per germline, CDR1 SGHNT and CDR2 YYREEE (reference sequence). There are 14 residues in the CDR3. V shed 4 bases, J shed 6 bases, and the junction held 6 bases outside the gene matches.

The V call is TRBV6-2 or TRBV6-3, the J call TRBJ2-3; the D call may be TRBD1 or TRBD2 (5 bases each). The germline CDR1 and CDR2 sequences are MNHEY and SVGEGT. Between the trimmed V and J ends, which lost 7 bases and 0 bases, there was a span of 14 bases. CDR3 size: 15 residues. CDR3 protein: CASKQDWGSTDTQYF. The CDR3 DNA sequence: TGTGCCAGCAAACAGGATTGGGGGAGCACAGATACGCAGTATTTT.

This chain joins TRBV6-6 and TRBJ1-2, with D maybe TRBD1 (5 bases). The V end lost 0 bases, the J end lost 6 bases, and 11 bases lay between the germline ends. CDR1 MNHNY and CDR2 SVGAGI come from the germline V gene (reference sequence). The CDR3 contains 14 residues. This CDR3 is CASSYSQGGHGYTF. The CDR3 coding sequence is TGTGCCAGCAGTTACTCGCAGGGCGGCCATGGCTACACCTTC.

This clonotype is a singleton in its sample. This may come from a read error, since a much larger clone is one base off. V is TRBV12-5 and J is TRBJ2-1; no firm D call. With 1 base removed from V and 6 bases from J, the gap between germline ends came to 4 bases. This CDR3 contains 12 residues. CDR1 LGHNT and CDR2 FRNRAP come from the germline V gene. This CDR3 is CASGLGCNEQFF. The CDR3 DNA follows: TGTGCTAGTGGTTTGGGCTGCAATGAGCAGTTCTTC.

This CDR3 reads CASQPGQSAGELFF. CDR3 coding DNA: TGTGCCAGCCAACCGGGACAGAGTGCCGGGGAGCTGTTTTTT. The chain employs TRBV12-3 or TRBV12-4 and TRBJ2-2, with 7 bases matching TRBD1. The V segment lost 8 bases and the J segment 6 bases; nucleotides outside the gene matches: 9. This CDR3 is 14 amino acids long.

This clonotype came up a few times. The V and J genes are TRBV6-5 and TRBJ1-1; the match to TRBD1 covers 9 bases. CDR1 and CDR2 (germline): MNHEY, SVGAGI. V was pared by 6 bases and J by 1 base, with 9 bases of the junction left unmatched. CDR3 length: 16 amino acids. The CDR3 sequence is CASSPDMDRGNTEAFF. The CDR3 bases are TGTGCCAGCAGCCCTGATATGGACAGGGGGAACACTGAAGCTTTCTTT.